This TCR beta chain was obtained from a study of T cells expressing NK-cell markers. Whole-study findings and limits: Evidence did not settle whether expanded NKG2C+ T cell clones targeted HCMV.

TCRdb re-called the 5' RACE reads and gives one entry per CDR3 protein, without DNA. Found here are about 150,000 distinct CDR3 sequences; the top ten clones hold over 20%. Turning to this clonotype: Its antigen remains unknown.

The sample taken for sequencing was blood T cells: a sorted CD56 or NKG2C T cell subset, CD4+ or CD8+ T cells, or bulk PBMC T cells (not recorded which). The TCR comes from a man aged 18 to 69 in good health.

The CDR3 sequence is CASSLAQAGMVFKDYGYTF. This sequence joins TRBV5-4 and TRBJ1-2; TCRdb lists TRBD1, though no DNA is available to test this call. CDR1 SGHNT and CDR2 YYREEE come from the germline V gene (reference sequence). This CDR3 is built from 19 residues.